The next 9 T cell receptor beta chains were all read from a single sample in a study of OX40 agonist ivuxolimab in advanced cancers. The data were produced by immunoSEQ multiplex PCR, yet TCRdb's version contains in-frame clones alone and is incomplete. Of about 35,000 clones listed, around 80% are singletons. The source material was CD4+ or CD8+ T cells sorted from blood, sampled in a trial of the OX40 agonist ivuxolimab. These receptors came from an adult with an advanced solid tumor such as melanoma, head and neck, liver or kidney cancer.

The V call is TRBV5-1, the J call TRBJ2-7; no definite D call. The CDR3 is 13 residues long. CDR1 is SGHRS, CDR2 YFSETQ, per germline. V was pared by 1 base and J by 0 bases, with 5 bases between. This CDR3 reads CASSLSLSYEQYF. Written as DNA, the CDR3 is TGCGCCAGCAGCTTGTCTCTCTCCTACGAGCAGTACTTC. Drawing the rest from reference TRBV5-1 and TRBJ2-7, the complete variable domain is KAGVTQTPRYLIKTRGQQVTLSCSPISGHRSVSWYQQTPGQGLQFLFEYFSETQRNKGNFPGRFSGRQFSNSRSEMNVSTLELGDSALYLCASSLSLSYEQYFGPGTRLTVT.

This clone has only a few counts. The rearrangement uses TRBV19 and TRBJ2-2, with 8 bases matching TRBD1. The CDR3 is 14 residues long. The ends lost 7 bases at V and 7 bases at J; junction bases unmatched: 8. Germline V gene data show CDR1 as LNHDA and CDR2 as SQIVND (reference sequence). CDR3 sequence: CASKRGQDGGELFF. Written as DNA, the CDR3 is TGTGCCAGTAAGAGGGGACAGGACGGCGGGGAGCTGTTTTTT.

The chain uses TRBV5-4 and TRBJ2-1; a weak D match, TRBD1 (6 bases). Germline V gene lookup returns CDR1 SGHNT and CDR2 YYREEE (reference sequence). The CDR3 totals 15 residues. Trimming cost V 0 bases and J 5 bases, with 12 bases left between them. This CDR3 reads CASSLAGVEDNEQFF. The CDR3, as DNA: TGTGCCAGCAGCTTGGCAGGGGTTGAGGACAATGAGCAGTTCTTC.

The V gene is TRBV2, the J gene TRBJ2-7, with D possibly TRBD1 on 5 matching bases. Per germline, CDR1 SNHLY and CDR2 FYNNEI. The CDR3 sequence is 14 residues long. The V end lost 5 bases, the J end lost 2 bases, and 13 bases lay between the germline ends. The CDR3 spells CASSLRGIPYEQYF. DNA for the CDR3: TGTGCCAGCAGTCTAAGGGGCATTCCCTACGAGCAGTACTTC.

This clone was detected a few times. V usage is TRBV2 and J usage is TRBJ2-5, with 7 bases aligning to TRBD2. Germline V lookup: CDR1 SNHLY, CDR2 FYNNEI. This CDR3 contains 16 residues. Trimming removed 6 bases from V and 7 bases from J; junction bases left unmatched: 17. CDR3 in amino acids: CASRPTGRVGEGTQYF. The DNA for the CDR3 is TGTGCCAGCAGACCAACGGGGAGAGTTGGGGAGGGGACCCAGTACTTC.

V is TRBV28 and J is TRBJ1-4; D remains ambiguous. CDR1 and CDR2 (germline): MDHEN, SYDVKM. This CDR3 is built from 14 residues. Trimming pared 6 bases from V and 0 bases from J, leaving 8 bases between. CDR3 sequence: CASRAPSTNEKLFF. CDR3 DNA: TGTGCCAGCAGGGCACCCTCAACTAATGAAAAACTGTTTTTT.

This clone was seen a handful of times. The V gene is TRBV5-1, the J gene TRBJ2-7; 7 nucleotides match TRBD1. CDR3 length: 15 amino acids. CDR1 is SGHRS, CDR2 YFSETQ, per germline. The V segment lost 1 base and the J segment 3 bases; nucleotides outside the gene matches: 7. CDR3 bases: TGCGCCAGCAGCTTGACGTCAGGGGGATACTACGAGCAGTACTTC. Protein sequence: CASSLTSGGYYEQYF.

The chain links TRBV2 to TRBJ2-1; D possibly corresponds to TRBD2 (7 bases). From germline, CDR1 is SNHLY and CDR2 FYNNEI. This CDR3 has 12 residues. V was pared by 7 bases and J by 9 bases, with 13 bases between. DNA of the CDR3: TGTGCCAGCAAGGGGGGGAGTACTGAGCAGTTCTTC. It translates to CASKGGSTEQFF.

The CDR3 loop is CASSLGLTGEETQYF. The CDR3 nucleotides read TGTGCCAGCAGCTTAGGCCTGACAGGGGAAGAGACCCAGTACTTC. The gene calls are TRBV7-9 and TRBJ2-5; 8 nucleotides match TRBD1. J gave up 3 bases and V 1 base, and 4 bases lay outside the gene matches. The CDR3 is made up of 15 amino acids. Germline V gives CDR1 SEHNR, CDR2 FQNEAQ (reference sequence).